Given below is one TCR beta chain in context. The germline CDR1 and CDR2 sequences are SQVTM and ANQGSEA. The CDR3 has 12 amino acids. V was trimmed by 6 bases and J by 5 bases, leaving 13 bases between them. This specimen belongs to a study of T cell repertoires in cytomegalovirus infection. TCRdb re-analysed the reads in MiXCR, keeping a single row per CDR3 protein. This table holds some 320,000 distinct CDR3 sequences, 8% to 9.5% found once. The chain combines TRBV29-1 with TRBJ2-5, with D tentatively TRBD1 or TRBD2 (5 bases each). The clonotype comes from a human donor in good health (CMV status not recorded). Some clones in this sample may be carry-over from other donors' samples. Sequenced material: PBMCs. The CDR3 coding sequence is TGCAGCGTGATAAAGGGGACGGAGACCCAGTACTTC. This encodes CSVIKGTETQYF.